These 22 T cell receptor beta chains originate from one sample sequenced in a study of T-cell memory formation after mild COVID-19. Each CDR3 protein is one row after TCRdb ran MiXCR on the 5' RACE reads. The sample carries 250,000 to 350,000 distinct CDR3 sequences, more than 15% recorded once. Sequenced material: PBMCs or a T cell subset sorted from them (not recorded which). The receptors stem from a young man who had mild COVID-19 (a few samples of this study predate the infection). Cell type and time point are not known.

This clonotype was detected many times. V gene TRBV29-1 combines with J gene TRBJ2-7, with TRBD2 matching over 9 bases. The CDR3 is 13 amino acids. Germline trimming cut 7 bases from V and 1 base from J; bases unmatched to any gene: 5. Germline values: CDR1 SQVTM, CDR2 ANQGSEA. CDR3 residues: CSGQRGASYEQYF. For the CDR3, the DNA is TGCAGCGGTCAGCGGGGGGCTTCCTACGAGCAGTACTTC.

This clonotype was recorded many times. The chain couples TRBV20-1 to TRBJ2-1; unclear D gene. Germline V lookup: CDR1 DFQATT, CDR2 SNEGSKA (reference sequence). CDR3 length equals 14 residues. V was shortened by 3 bases and J by 3 bases, with 12 bases between the two germline ends. The CDR3: CSASPRAHYNEQFF. The DNA for the CDR3 is TGCAGTGCTAGCCCTCGGGCCCACTACAATGAGCAGTTCTTC.

The chain carries TRBV6-2 or TRBV6-3 and TRBJ2-2; 7 positions agree with TRBD1. Trimming removed 6 bases from V and 1 base from J; junction bases left unmatched: 11. CDR1 is MNHEY and CDR2 is SVGEGT in the germline V gene. The CDR3 runs 17 residues. The CDR3 DNA is TGTGCCAGCAGCAAACGCACCCGGACAGGGAACACCGGGGAGCTGTTTTTT. Translation gives CASSKRTRTGNTGELFF.

There are many counts of this clonotype. This chain links TRBV3-1 with TRBJ2-3; 7 bases agree with TRBD2. This CDR3 is 13 amino acids long. Per germline, CDR1 LGHDT and CDR2 YNNKEL (reference sequence). Trimming removed 4 bases from V and 4 bases from J; junction bases left unmatched: 2. The CDR3 nucleotides read TGTGCCAGCAGCCGAAGCGGGGCAGATACGCAGTATTTT. Translation gives CASSRSGADTQYF.

This clonotype was detected ten times or more. The chain employs TRBV6-6 and TRBJ1-5, with D tentatively TRBD1 (5 bases). V lost 0 bases, J lost 7 bases, and 13 bases lay in between. The CDR3 is 15 amino acids. Germline assignment: CDR1 MNHNY and CDR2 SVGAGI (reference sequence). CDR3 sequence: CASSYSMGGNQPQHF. DNA of the CDR3: TGTGCCAGCAGTTACTCGATGGGGGGAAACCAGCCCCAGCATTTT.

The V gene is TRBV6-4, the J gene TRBJ1-5, with a weak D call TRBD1 (5 bases). Trimming removed 2 bases at V and 11 bases at J, with 10 bases between. The CDR3 is 12 residues long. Germline-derived CDR1 and CDR2 are MRHNA and SNTAGT. The CDR3 coding sequence is TGTGCCAGCAGTGACGACGGGGGGACCCAGCATTTT. The encoded protein is CASSDDGGTQHF.

The chain employs TRBV5-1 and TRBJ1-1; D is undetermined. The CDR3 spans 14 residues. Germline CDR1 and CDR2: SGHRS and YFSETQ. The ends were cut back, 4 bases at V and 8 bases at J, with 18 bases in the middle. The CDR3 coding sequence is TGCGCCAGCAGCCGGTTGGGAGAGTCCCTCGAAGCTTTCTTT. Translating gives CASSRLGESLEAFF.

There are many counts of this clonotype. The genes are TRBV27 and TRBJ1-2; 10 bases map to TRBD1. This CDR3 region has 16 residues. Germline CDR1 MNHEY, CDR2 SMNVEV (reference sequence). The J segment lost 3 bases and the V segment lost 4 bases, leaving 8 bases of the junction unmatched. This chain's CDR3 is CASSWAGDRGHYGYTF. The CDR3 DNA sequence: TGTGCCAGCAGTTGGGCGGGGGACAGGGGACACTATGGCTACACCTTC.

This chain connects TRBV7-2 to TRBJ2-3; 8 positions agree with TRBD2. Germline V gene data show CDR1 as SGHTA and CDR2 as FQGNSA. The CDR3 runs 15 residues. Unmatched junction bases numbered 6, after V lost 1 base and J lost 6 bases. The CDR3, as DNA: TGTGCCAGCAGCTTAGGACTAGCGTATTCGGATACGCAGTATTTT. Its translation: CASSLGLAYSDTQYF.

A few counts support this clonotype. The chain joins TRBV7-9 to TRBJ1-1; no clear D. CDR1 and CDR2 from the germline V gene are SEHNR and FQNEAQ (reference sequence). V was clipped by 4 bases and J by 5 bases, with 11 bases between them. CDR3 length equals 13 residues. CDR3 residues: CASSSDDWTEAFF. The CDR3 bases are TGTGCCAGCAGCTCGGACGACTGGACTGAAGCTTTCTTT.

Ten or more counts support this clonotype. The chain couples TRBV7-9 to TRBJ1-1, with D hard to call. The germline V gene has CDR1 SEHNR and CDR2 FQNEAQ (reference sequence). This CDR3 region has 11 residues. V dropped 6 bases and J dropped 7 bases, with 9 bases sitting between them. The CDR3 DNA is TGTGCCAGCAGTTTATCGGGTGAAGCTTTCTTT. The encoded protein is CASSLSGEAFF.

J is TRBJ2-7 and V is TRBV29-1, with TRBD1 as a possible D gene (5 bases). V was clipped by 5 bases and J by 3 bases, with 8 bases between them. This CDR3 is 11 amino acids long. In germline, CDR1 is SQVTM, CDR2 ANQGSEA. The CDR3 reads CSVSDSYEQYF. For the CDR3, the DNA is TGCAGCGTTTCCGACAGCTACGAGCAGTACTTC.

V gene TRBV6-2 or TRBV6-3 combines with J gene TRBJ2-7; D possibly uses TRBD1 or TRBD2 (5 bases each). Looked up from germline, CDR1 is MNHEY and CDR2 is SVGEGT. This CDR3 contains 12 residues. With 2 bases removed from V and 6 bases from J, the gap between germline ends came to 8 bases. The CDR3 loop is CASSYRGREQYV. The CDR3 DNA follows: TGTGCCAGCAGTTACCGGGGCCGCGAGCAGTACGTC.

This clonotype was observed a single time. The V gene is TRBV5-1, the J gene TRBJ2-7; D call uncertain. The CDR3 spans 15 residues. Germline V gene data show CDR1 as SGHRS and CDR2 as YFSETQ. Trimming took off 0 bases at V and 4 bases at J, with 14 bases between the two ends. The CDR3 region is CASSLGGVLGYEQYF. CDR3 nucleotides: TGCGCCAGCAGCTTGGGTGGAGTGCTAGGGTACGAGCAGTACTTC.

This chain links TRBV20-1 with TRBJ2-5, with 12 bases fitting TRBD2. Germline CDR1 and CDR2: DFQATT and SNEGSKA (reference sequence). The CDR3 has 15 residues. Trimming cost V 1 base and J 10 bases; bases outside gene matches: 10. The chain's CDR3 is CSARVPGRLAGDQYF. CDR3 DNA: TGCAGTGCTAGAGTACCGGGACGACTAGCGGGGGACCAGTACTTC.

V and J are TRBV10-3 and TRBJ1-3; perhaps TRBD1 as D (5 bases). The CDR3 is 14 residues long. The V and J ends lost 8 bases and 4 bases respectively, with 15 bases between them. Germline CDR1 reads ENHRY; CDR2 reads SYGVKD. DNA of the CDR3: TGTGCCATCTCCCGGCGCGGGGACGGAAACACCATATATTTT. Its translation: CAISRRGDGNTIYF.

This rearrangement joins TRBV4-2 to TRBJ2-7; D is undetermined. In germline, CDR1 is LGHNA, CDR2 YNFKEQ. Trimming cost V 0 bases and J 3 bases, with 9 bases left between them. The CDR3 loop spans 14 amino acids. Here the CDR3 reads CASSQERLYYEQYF. For the CDR3, the DNA is TGTGCCAGCAGCCAAGAGCGTCTTTACTACGAGCAGTACTTC.

A few counts support this clonotype. The V and J genes are TRBV5-1 and TRBJ1-3; D is ambiguous. The CDR3 is made up of 17 amino acids. Per germline, CDR1 SGHRS and CDR2 YFSETQ. Trimming took off 0 bases at V and 0 bases at J, with 13 bases between the two ends. CDR3 sequence (DNA): TGCGCCAGCAGCTTGGGTGCAGGCACCAGCTCTGGAAACACCATATATTTT. Translated: CASSLGAGTSSGNTIYF.

This clonotype turned up a few times. This chain links TRBV5-1 with TRBJ2-7; tentative D call: TRBD2 (5 bases). The CDR3 has 14 amino acids. The germline V gene encodes CDR1 SGHRS and CDR2 YFSETQ. V was clipped by 10 bases and J by 0 bases, with 17 bases between them. For the CDR3, the DNA is TGCGCCTCAGCAGTTATGGGGAGCTCCTACGAGCAGTACTTC. It is translated as CASAVMGSSYEQYF.

V and J are TRBV20-1 and TRBJ2-1; TRBD2 might be the D (6 bases). This CDR3 is 15 amino acids long. Trimming removed 4 bases at V and 0 bases at J, with 13 bases between. Germline V CDR1 and CDR2: DFQATT, SNEGSKA (reference sequence). CDR3 coding DNA: TGCAGTGCTAAAACTCCGGGGGACTCCTACAATGAGCAGTTCTTC. Translation: CSAKTPGDSYNEQFF.

The chain combines TRBV4-2 with TRBJ2-5, with D possibly being TRBD1 or TRBD2 (6 bases each). Trimming removed 4 bases at V and 4 bases at J, with 16 bases between. The CDR3 loop spans 15 amino acids. The V gene's germline CDR1 is LGHNA and CDR2 YNFKEQ. Written as DNA, the CDR3 is TGTGCCAGCAGCCCAGGAGGGGGAAATACAGAGACCCAGTACTTC. Translating gives CASSPGGGNTETQYF.

This chain links TRBV5-1 with TRBJ1-5; D is perhaps TRBD1 (6 bases). Germline CDR1 SGHRS, CDR2 YFSETQ. V shed 1 base and J shed 3 bases, with 14 bases lying between them. The CDR3 is 16 amino acids. Here the CDR3 reads CASSLSAGAVNQPQHF. CDR3 DNA: TGCGCCAGCAGCTTGTCGGCAGGGGCCGTCAATCAGCCCCAGCATTTT.